This T cell receptor beta chain came from a study of monozygotic twins with inflammatory bowel disease. The study's findings and limits: Varying immunosuppressive regimens may have increased patient repertoire variability. For IBD patients, clonotypes shared with others were fewer than for healthy twins, especially with disease activity. Among twins, concordant and discordant pairs did not differ in repertoire similarity, possibly from limited power.

As for this clonotype: No antigen is known for it.

The CDR3 length is 15 residues. CDR1 SGHTA and CDR2 FQGNSA come from the germline V gene. Amplification used two nested PCRs: approximately 15 cycles, then around 9 cycles, on TCRalpha/TCRbeta cDNA. TCRdb reprocessed the 5' RACE reads, keeping one entry per CDR3 protein, no DNA. In all, the sample yields over 100,000 distinct CDR3 sequences. This chain uses TRBV7-2 with TRBJ1-3. The source of this sequence is a human donor with ulcerative colitis or Crohn's disease, or a healthy co-twin of an affected twin (not recorded which). Sequenced material: blood. CDR3 loop: CASSTLVYSGNTIYF.